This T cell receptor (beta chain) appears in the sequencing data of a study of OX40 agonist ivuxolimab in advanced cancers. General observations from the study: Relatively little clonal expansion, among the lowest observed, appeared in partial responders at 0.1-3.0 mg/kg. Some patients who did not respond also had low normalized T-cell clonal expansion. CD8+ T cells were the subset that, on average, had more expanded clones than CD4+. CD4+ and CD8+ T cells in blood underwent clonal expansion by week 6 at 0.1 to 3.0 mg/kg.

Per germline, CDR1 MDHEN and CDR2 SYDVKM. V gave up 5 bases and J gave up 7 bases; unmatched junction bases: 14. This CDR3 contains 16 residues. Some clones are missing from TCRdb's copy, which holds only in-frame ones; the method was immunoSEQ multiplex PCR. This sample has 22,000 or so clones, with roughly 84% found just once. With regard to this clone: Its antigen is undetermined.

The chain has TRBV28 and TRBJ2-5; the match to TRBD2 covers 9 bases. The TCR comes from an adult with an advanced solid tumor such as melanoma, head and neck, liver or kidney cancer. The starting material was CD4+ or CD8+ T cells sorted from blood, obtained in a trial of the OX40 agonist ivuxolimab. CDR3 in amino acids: CASSTGNSGRGRTQYF. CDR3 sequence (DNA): TGTGCCAGCAGTACCGGAAATAGCGGGAGAGGTCGGACCCAGTACTTC.